This T cell receptor beta chain was found in a study of human versus mouse CDR3 diversity and MHC coevolution. Whole-study findings and limits: The lowest clonal inequality scores came from two of three human donors. Human CDR3s averaged more deletions and insertions than mouse CDR3s.

A remark on this clone: Its specificity is unknown.

The CDR3 has 14 residues. Per germline, CDR1 SGHVS and CDR2 FQNEAQ. The ends lost 5 bases at V and 2 bases at J; junction bases unmatched: 5. Sequenced by immunoSEQ multiplex PCR; TCRdb stores in-frame clones only, minus some. The sample records about 77,000 clones, approximately 90% being singletons. The chain recombines TRBV7-8 with TRBJ2-7; 8 nucleotides match TRBD1. The receptor was derived from a person aged 30-69 years in good health. Sequencing was performed on naive CD4+ T cells from blood. The subset here: CD45RO-negative CD62L-positive naive CD4 T cells. The CDR3 DNA is TGTGCCAGCAGCCAGGGACAGGCCACCTACGAGCAGTACTTC. It encodes CASSQGQATYEQYF.